These T cell receptor beta chains were read from a single sample in a study of blood T cell repertoires in COVID-19. Libraries were prepared by immunoSEQ multiplex PCR; TCRdb keeps only in-frame clonotypes and omits some of them. The table includes more than 15,000 clones, around 89% detected once. The specimen sequenced was peripheral blood. The receptors originated from a woman in her sixties with active COVID-19. The CDR3 runs from the conserved cysteine through the conserved F or W. The D gene is left open where the match is weak. The size entry is marked missing in some rows and otherwise reads once, few, many or a size class.

TRBV25-1	NA	TRBJ1-1	once	CASSRGQGAFF	TGTGCCAGCAGCAGAGGTCAGGGAGCTTTCTTT
TRBV6-6	NA	TRBJ1-4	NA	CASSSLQGVYMEKLFF	TGTGCCAGCAGTTCGCTACAGGGAGTTTATATGGAAAAACTGTTTTTT
TRBV3-1/TRBV3-2	NA	TRBJ1-2	NA	CASSQDSWGTRGYTF	TGTGCCAGCAGCCAGGACAGTTGGGGCACTAGGGGCTACACCTTC
TRBV9	NA	TRBJ1-1	NA	CASSVRVNTEAFF	TGTGCCAGCAGCGTAAGAGTGAACACTGAAGCTTTCTTT
TRBV12-3/TRBV12-4	TRBD1	TRBJ2-7	NA	CASSDRVEQYF	TGTGCCAGCAGTGACAGGGTGGAGCAGTACTTC
TRBV19	NA	TRBJ1-2	NA	CASSLQGLNYGYTF	TGTGCCAGTAGCCTACAGGGCCTGAACTATGGCTACACCTTC
TRBV30	NA	TRBJ1-1	NA	CARTGPGGTEAFF	TGTGCCCGGACCGGTCCGGGGGGCACTGAAGCTTTCTTT
TRBV9	TRBD1	TRBJ2-2	NA	CASSDPGQGDTGELFF	TGTGCCAGCAGCGACCCCGGACAGGGGGACACCGGGGAGCTGTTTTTT
TRBV5-4	TRBD2	TRBJ2-1	NA	CASSASGGNDNEQFF	TGTGCCAGCAGCGCAAGCGGGGGGAACGACAATGAGCAGTTCTTC
TRBV23-1	NA	TRBJ2-5	NA	CASSQSLETQYF	TGCGCCAGCAGTCAATCCCTAGAGACCCAGTACTTC
TRBV7-3	TRBD1	TRBJ2-2	NA	CASSRTGASGELFF	TGTGCCAGCAGCCGGACAGGAGCCAGCGGGGAGCTGTTTTTT
TRBV5-1	NA	TRBJ2-2	NA	CASSPFSGGQLGELFF	TGCGCCAGCAGCCCATTCTCGGGGGGCCAGTTGGGGGAGCTGTTTTTT
TRBV4-1	TRBD1	TRBJ2-1	NA	CASSHRGLIDVEQFF	TGCGCCAGCAGCCACAGGGGGCTCATCGATGTTGAGCAGTTCTTC
TRBV19	TRBD1	TRBJ1-2	NA	CASSPRDRLGYGYTF	TGTGCCAGTAGTCCCCGGGACAGGCTCGGCTATGGCTACACCTTC
TRBV5-1	NA	TRBJ2-7	few	CASSYQGSAEQYF	TGCGCCAGCAGTTACCAGGGTAGTGCCGAGCAGTACTTC
TRBV3-1/TRBV3-2	TRBD1	TRBJ1-1	NA	CASSQGTGVTEAFF	TGTGCCAGCAGCCAAGGGACAGGGGTGACTGAAGCTTTCTTT
TRBV2	NA	TRBJ1-1	NA	CASSENPSGNTEAFF	TGTGCCAGCAGTGAAAACCCCTCCGGGAACACTGAAGCTTTCTTT
TRBV5-4	NA	TRBJ2-3	NA	CASSPYTGIGTQYF	TGTGCCAGCAGCCCATACACAGGGATTGGTACGCAGTATTTT
TRBV5-5	NA	TRBJ1-3	NA	CASSLDSGSGNTIYF	TGTGCCAGCAGCTTGGATTCGGGATCTGGAAACACCATATATTTT
TRBV10-3	NA	TRBJ1-6	NA	CAISQGLSNSPLHF	TGTGCCATCAGTCAGGGTCTCTCTAATTCACCCCTCCACTTT